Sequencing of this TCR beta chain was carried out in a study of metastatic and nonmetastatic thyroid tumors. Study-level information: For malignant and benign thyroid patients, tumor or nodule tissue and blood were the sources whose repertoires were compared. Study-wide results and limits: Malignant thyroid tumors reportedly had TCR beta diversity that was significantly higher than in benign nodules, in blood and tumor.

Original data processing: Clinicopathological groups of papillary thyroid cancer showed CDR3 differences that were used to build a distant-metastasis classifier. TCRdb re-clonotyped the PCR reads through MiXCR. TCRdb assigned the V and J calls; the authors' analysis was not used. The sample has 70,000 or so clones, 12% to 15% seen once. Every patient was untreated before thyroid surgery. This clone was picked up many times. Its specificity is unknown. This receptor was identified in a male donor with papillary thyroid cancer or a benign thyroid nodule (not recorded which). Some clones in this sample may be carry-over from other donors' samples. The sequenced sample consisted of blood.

CDR3 sequence: CASSPSWWAGQYF. DNA for the CDR3: TGTGCCAGCAGCCCTTCTTGGTGGGCAGGGCAGTACTTC. This chain joins TRBV14 and TRBJ2-7; D is ambiguous. The V and J ends lost 4 bases and 9 bases respectively, with 16 bases between them. The V gene's germline CDR1 is SGHDN and CDR2 FVKESK. The CDR3 totals 13 residues. Combining the CDR3 with reference TRBV14 and TRBJ2-7 gives the whole variable domain EAGVTQFPSHSVIEKGQTVTLRCDPISGHDNLYWYRRVMGKEIKFLLHFVKESKQDESGMPNNRFLAERTGGTYSTLKVQPAELEDSGVYFCASSPSWWAGQYFGPGTRLTVT.